Below, one TCR beta chain is given with its context. The data derive from a study of blood T cells in healthy people across ages. The authors ran a second PCR of roughly 6 to 12 cycles using a sample-barcoded 5' primer and a J-beta primer mix. In TCRdb, the 5' RACE reads were re-called with MiXCR into one record per CDR3 protein. The sample yields roughly 1,500,000 distinct CDR3 sequences, about 31% seen once. V was shortened by 4 bases and J by 10 bases, with 17 bases between the two germline ends. This CDR3 contains 13 residues. CDR1 DFQATT and CDR2 SNEGSKA come from the germline V gene (reference sequence). Each donor's blood draw was around 9.1 milliliters of peripheral blood. Isolation recovered at least 7 million PBMCs from every sample.

V usage is TRBV20-1 and J usage is TRBJ2-1; the D is unclear. This clonotype originated in a woman aged 25 to 45 in good health. The sequencing sample was made of blood. The CDR3 loop is CSAIPSNQGEQFF. Here the CDR3 DNA reads TGCAGTGCTATTCCCTCAAACCAAGGCGAGCAGTTCTTC.